This section outlines one T cell receptor beta chain sequence together with its context. Antigen specificity is unknown. Germline V gene data show CDR1 as SGHDN and CDR2 as FVKESK. J lost 7 bases, V lost 2 bases, and 7 bases had no gene match. This CDR3 has 14 residues. The data belong to a study of cytomegalovirus exposure and HLA in healthy donors. About the study: A preliminary data release comprised 70 million to 95 million unique TCRs obtained from HLA-typed donors.

Study-level findings and limits: TCR beta sequences reportedly predicted most subjects' HLA-A and HLA-B alleles accurately. Some V segments, including TRBV6-2 and TRBV6-3, were excluded as indistinguishable. In vitro assays verified that a few CMV-associated chains recognized CMV antigens specifically.

Researchers ran the PCR with 60 Vbeta and 13 Jbeta primers. Using immunoSEQ multiplex PCR, the repertoire was profiled, and TCRdb retains in-frame clones only, with some absent. This sample's clone table lists around 45,000 clones. The receptor's source is a male donor in good health and CMV-seronegative. This sequence joins TRBV14 and TRBJ1-2; 7 nucleotides align to TRBD1. Sequenced input: PBMCs. The CDR3, as DNA: TGTGCCAGCAGCCAAAATGGTGACAGGGCTGGCTACACCTTC. As protein: CASSQNGDRAGYTF.